The next 24 T cell receptor beta chains were all read from a single sample in a study of OX40 agonist ivuxolimab in advanced cancers. Assay: immunoSEQ multiplex PCR; the TCRdb copy retains only in-frame clones and omits some. This repertoire shows 80,000 or so clones, approximately 92% found once; its top ten account for about 0.32%. The input for sequencing was CD4+ or CD8+ T cells sorted from blood, taken in a trial of the OX40 agonist ivuxolimab. The receptor source for this set is an adult with an advanced solid tumor such as melanoma, head and neck, liver or kidney cancer.

On this clone: Other DNA sequences in this specimen translate into the identical CDR3. The chain employs TRBV28 and TRBJ1-5; D gene ambiguous. V was pared by 6 bases and J by 5 bases, with 14 bases between. The CDR3 is 14 residues long. Germline V lookup: CDR1 MDHEN, CDR2 SYDVKM. CDR3 bases: TGTGCCAGCAGCTTGTCGGTGGGTTATCAGCCCCAGCATTTT. It codes for CASSLSVGYQPQHF.

This sequence joins TRBV10-3 and TRBJ2-5; D perhaps matches TRBD2 (6 bases). The germline V gene encodes CDR1 ENHRY and CDR2 SYGVKD. The CDR3 is made up of 16 amino acids. V gave up 3 bases and J gave up 4 bases, with 18 bases separating them. The CDR3 sequence is CAISEVGKGGRETQYF. The CDR3, as DNA: TGTGCCATCAGTGAAGTGGGGAAGGGAGGTAGAGAGACCCAGTACTTC.

This rearrangement joins TRBV6-4 to TRBJ2-1; D call uncertain. Per germline, CDR1 MRHNA and CDR2 SNTAGT. The CDR3 is 11 amino acids. The V gene lost 5 bases and the J gene lost 5 bases, with 4 bases spanning the gap. The CDR3 protein is CASSFNNEQFF. CDR3 DNA sequence: TGTGCCAGCAGTTTTAACAATGAGCAGTTCTTC.

The chain couples TRBV6-5 to TRBJ2-7; 10 bases are a match to TRBD2. The V and J ends lost 5 bases and 2 bases, in that order; junction bases with no gene match: 6. Germline values: CDR1 MNHEY, CDR2 SVGAGI. The CDR3 extends over 15 amino acids. The CDR3 DNA follows: TGTGCCAGCAGTAAAGAACTAGCGGGAACCTACGAGCAGTACTTC. Translating it yields CASSKELAGTYEQYF.

In this sample, this clone turned up once. This sequence joins TRBV9 and TRBJ2-7, with D hard to call. The CDR3 is made up of 15 amino acids. V was trimmed by 3 bases and J by 0 bases, leaving 13 bases between them. Germline V CDR1 and CDR2: SGDLS, YYNGEE. The CDR3 reads CASSGQLGFSYEQYF. In nucleotides, the CDR3 is TGTGCCAGCAGCGGGCAATTGGGTTTCTCCTACGAGCAGTACTTC.

This sequence joins TRBV10-1 and TRBJ2-7; no reliable D call. The CDR3 runs 13 residues. The V gene lost 0 bases and the J gene lost 4 bases, with 7 bases spanning the gap. The germline V gene encodes CDR1 WNHNN and CDR2 SYGVQD (reference sequence). The CDR3 is CASSESFEYEQYF. CDR3 nucleotides: TGCGCCAGCAGTGAGTCTTTTGAGTACGAGCAGTACTTC.

The chain joins TRBV5-1 to TRBJ2-1, with a tentative D call TRBD2 (5 bases). CDR1 SGHRS and CDR2 YFSETQ come from the germline V gene. Trimming shortened V by 0 bases and J by 4 bases, and 11 bases separated the two germline ends. There are 15 residues in the CDR3. CDR3: CASSLAGNLYNEQFF. CDR3 in DNA: TGCGCCAGCAGCTTGGCGGGGAATTTATACAATGAGCAGTTCTTC.

J is TRBJ1-1 and V is TRBV11-1; D may be TRBD1 (5 bases). The germline CDR1 and CDR2 sequences are SGHAT and FQDESV (reference sequence). V gave up 4 bases and J gave up 1 base, with 10 bases separating them. CDR3 length equals 14 residues. CDR3 sequence: CASSSQGPNTEAFF. CDR3 nucleotide sequence: TGTGCCAGCAGCTCTCAGGGACCGAACACTGAAGCTTTCTTT. The whole variable domain, filled in from reference TRBV11-1 and TRBJ1-1, reads EAEVAQSPRYKITEKSQAVAFWCDPISGHATLYWYRQILGQGPELLVQFQDESVVDDSQLPKDRFSAERLKGVDSTLKIQPAELGDSAMYLCASSSQGPNTEAFFGQGTRLTVV.

The rearrangement links TRBV9 to TRBJ2-3, with D possibly TRBD2 on 7 matching bases. CDR3 length: 16 residues. The germline V gene has CDR1 SGDLS and CDR2 YYNGEE. Trimming pared 0 bases from V and 0 bases from J, leaving 11 bases between. CDR3 amino acids: CASSVAGGPSTDTQYF. The CDR3 region has the DNA TGTGCCAGCAGCGTAGCCGGGGGGCCAAGCACAGATACGCAGTATTTT. The variable domain in full, with the rest retrieved from reference TRBV9 and TRBJ2-3, is DSGVTQTPKHLITATGQRVTLRCSPRSGDLSVYWYQQSLDQGLQFLIQYYNGEERAKGNILERFSAQQFPDLHSELNLSSLELGDSALYFCASSVAGGPSTDTQYFGPGTRLTVL.

The rearrangement uses TRBV9 and TRBJ2-1; 7 nucleotides agree with TRBD2. J gave up 1 base and V 7 bases, and 11 bases lay outside the gene matches. The CDR3 has 16 amino acids. CDR1 and CDR2 from the germline V gene are SGDLS and YYNGEE. The CDR3 is CASAARGLESYNEQFF. In DNA, the CDR3 is TGTGCCAGCGCCGCCCGCGGACTAGAGTCCTACAATGAGCAGTTCTTC.

The chain carries TRBV5-4 and TRBJ1-1; 10 bases are a match to TRBD1. The CDR3 covers 15 residues. J was trimmed by 5 bases and V by 5 bases; bases with no gene match: 9. CDR1 is SGHNT and CDR2 is YYREEE in the germline V gene (reference sequence). Here the CDR3 DNA reads TGTGCCAGCAGACCCAGACAGGGGGCGGGAACTGAAGCTTTCTTT. Amino acid sequence: CASRPRQGAGTEAFF.

This chain connects TRBV19 to TRBJ2-1; TRBD2 matches 7 bases. In germline, CDR1 is LNHDA, CDR2 SQIVND (reference sequence). This CDR3 spans 15 amino acids. After removal of 9 bases from V and 0 bases from J, the junction contained 8 bases not matched to a gene. The CDR3 DNA sequence: TGTGCCAGCCGGGAGGTGGTAGGCTCCTACAATGAGCAGTTCTTC. Translation gives CASREVVGSYNEQFF.

The CDR3 loop reads CASSLDQGAGNSPLHF. CDR3 coding DNA: TGCGCCAGCAGCTTAGACCAGGGGGCAGGTAATTCACCCCTCCACTTT. The chain has TRBV5-1 and TRBJ1-6; 8 positions match TRBD1. The CDR3 length is 16 residues. The J segment lost 6 bases and the V segment lost 2 bases, leaving 7 bases of the junction unmatched. Germline-derived CDR1 and CDR2 are SGHRS and YFSETQ.

The chain couples TRBV5-1 to TRBJ1-6, with TRBD1 matching over 9 bases. Unmatched junction bases numbered 10, after V lost 5 bases and J lost 10 bases. This CDR3 region has 15 residues. Germline loops: CDR1 SGHRS, CDR2 YFSETQ. The DNA of the CDR3 is TGCGCCAGCAGAAATATGGACAGGGGCGAGTCACCCCTCCACTTT. This sequence encodes CASRNMDRGESPLHF.

This clone appeared a single time. This chain connects TRBV18 to TRBJ2-7; 8 bases are a match to TRBD2. This CDR3 comprises 15 residues. The trim removed 6 bases at V and 5 bases at J, leaving 12 bases unmatched. CDR1 and CDR2 from the germline V gene are KGHSH and LQKENI. The CDR3 spells CASSPAGGALDEQYF. Written as DNA, the CDR3 is TGTGCCAGCTCGCCGGCCGGGGGGGCGCTAGACGAGCAGTACTTC.

The genes are TRBV5-1 and TRBJ1-2, with 8 bases matching TRBD1. The germline V gene encodes CDR1 SGHRS and CDR2 YFSETQ. Trimming cost V 0 bases and J 8 bases; bases outside gene matches: 3. The CDR3 is 13 amino acids. The CDR3 coding sequence is TGCGCCAGCAGCTTGGTGACAGGGGACGGCTACACCTTC. It yields the protein CASSLVTGDGYTF.

The chain has TRBV5-4 and TRBJ2-7; D may be TRBD1 (6 bases). The V gene's germline CDR1 is SGHNT and CDR2 YYREEE (reference sequence). This CDR3 is built from 16 residues. Trimming removed 1 base at V and 0 bases at J, with 14 bases between. CDR3: CASSLSRDTSSYEQYF. The CDR3 region has the DNA TGTGCCAGCAGCTTGTCCCGGGACACTAGCTCCTACGAGCAGTACTTC.

About this clone: The conserved final phenylalanine or tryptophan is absent from the CDR3, which likely points to a read error. Because the CDR3's place on the DNA is in doubt, the DNA is left out and the CDR3 is given as listed by TCRdb. J is TRBJ1-4 and V is TRBV6-7; TRBD1 is the table's D call, not checked against the DNA. TRBV6-7 is classed as an ORF, of uncertain function. The CDR3 spans 8 residues, counting both ends. CDR3: CASSYSPG.

In the case of this clone: A read error may produce the germline difference seen at one junction end. The chain recombines TRBV19 with TRBJ1-1; no definite D call. This CDR3 is 14 amino acids long. Germline CDR1 reads LNHDA; CDR2 reads SQIVND (reference sequence). CDR3 loop: CASSIAAGNAEAFF. The CDR3 nucleotides read TGTGCCAGTAGTATAGCCGCGGGGAACGCTGAAGCTTTCTTT.

This chain links TRBV5-4 with TRBJ2-2; 7 bases align to TRBD1. There are 15 residues in the CDR3. Looked up from germline, CDR1 is SGHNT and CDR2 is YYREEE (reference sequence). The trim removed 0 bases at V and 6 bases at J, leaving 5 bases unmatched. CDR3: CASSLGQGWPGELFF. CDR3 DNA sequence: TGTGCCAGCAGCTTGGGACAGGGCTGGCCCGGGGAGCTGTTTTTT.

This clone has more than one count but fewer than ten. V gene TRBV18 combines with J gene TRBJ1-2, with 8 bases lining up with TRBD1. CDR3 size: 19 residues. Germline V gene data show CDR1 as KGHSH and CDR2 as LQKENI. V lost 2 bases, J lost 4 bases, and 18 bases stayed unmatched. The CDR3 loop reads CASSPIATAGQGTVYGYTF. The CDR3 DNA reads as TGTGCCAGCTCACCAATTGCCACCGCAGGACAGGGAACTGTCTATGGCTACACCTTC.

V usage is TRBV28 and J usage is TRBJ1-5; D is possibly TRBD1 (5 bases). The CDR3 has 17 residues. With 6 bases removed from V and 1 base from J, the gap between germline ends came to 19 bases. Germline values: CDR1 MDHEN, CDR2 SYDVKM. This CDR3 is CASSPYGGAGSNQPQHF. The CDR3 bases are TGTGCCAGCAGCCCTTACGGTGGGGCAGGGAGCAATCAGCCCCAGCATTTT. The full variable domain, rest sourced from reference TRBV28 and TRBJ1-5, is DVKVTQSSRYLVKRTGEKVFLECVQDMDHENMFWYRQDPGLGLRLIYFSYDVKMKEKGDIPEGYSVSREKKERFSLILESASTNQTSMYLCASSPYGGAGSNQPQHFGDGTRLSIL.

The rearrangement uses TRBV6-1 and TRBJ2-3; D not certain. Germline assignment: CDR1 MNHNS and CDR2 SASEGT. The CDR3 has 14 amino acids. Trimming left V 3 bases short and J 1 base short, with 8 bases between. Here the CDR3 reads CASSDRGGTDTQYF. CDR3 nucleotides: TGTGCCAGCAGTGATAGAGGAGGCACAGATACGCAGTATTTT.

The rearrangement joins TRBV11-2 to TRBJ1-1; D is unresolved. V was pared by 1 base and J by 2 bases, with 8 bases between. Germline loops: CDR1 SGHAT, CDR2 FQNNGV. The CDR3 runs to 14 residues. In DNA, the CDR3 is TGTGCCAGCAGCTTAGTGCTGGGAAACACTGAAGCTTTCTTT. It translates to CASSLVLGNTEAFF.